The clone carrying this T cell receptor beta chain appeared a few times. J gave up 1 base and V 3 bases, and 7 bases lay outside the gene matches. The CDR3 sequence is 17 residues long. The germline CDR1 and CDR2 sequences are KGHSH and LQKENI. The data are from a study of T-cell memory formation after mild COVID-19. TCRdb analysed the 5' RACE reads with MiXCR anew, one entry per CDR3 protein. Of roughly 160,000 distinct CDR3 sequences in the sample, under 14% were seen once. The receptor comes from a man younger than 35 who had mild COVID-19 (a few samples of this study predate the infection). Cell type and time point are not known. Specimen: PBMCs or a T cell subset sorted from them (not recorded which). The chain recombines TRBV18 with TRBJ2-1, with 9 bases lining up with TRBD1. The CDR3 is CASSPWDRVGSYNEQFF. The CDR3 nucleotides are TGTGCCAGCTCACCTTGGGACAGGGTAGGGTCCTACAATGAGCAGTTCTTC.